The 26 T cell receptor beta chains in this list originate from one sample, sequenced in a study of blood T cell repertoires in COVID-19. The protocol was immunoSEQ multiplex PCR, while the TCRdb copy is restricted to in-frame clones and leaves out a portion. The sample lists about 380,000 clones, 88% occurring once. The sequencing sample was made of PBMCs or T cells enriched from blood (not recorded which). These receptors were taken from a woman aged 18-30 years who had recovered from COVID-19.

This clone was counted a single time. The chain uses TRBV4-1 and TRBJ2-5, with TRBD2 matching over 9 bases. The ends lost 0 bases at V and 5 bases at J; junction bases unmatched: 13. The CDR3 loop spans 18 amino acids. Germline V lookup: CDR1 MGHRA, CDR2 YSYEKL. CDR3 coding DNA: TGCGCCAGCAGCCAAGACGGTAGAGCGGGGGGCCGGATGGAGACCCAGTACTTC. This sequence encodes CASSQDGRAGGRMETQYF.

V usage is TRBV5-4 and J usage is TRBJ2-1; 10 bases are a match to TRBD1. CDR1 is SGHNT and CDR2 is YYREEE in the germline V gene (reference sequence). V gave up 1 base and J gave up 4 bases; unmatched junction bases: 5. The CDR3 totals 16 residues. The CDR3 region is CASSLPRDRGYNEQFF. The DNA for the CDR3 is TGTGCCAGCAGCTTGCCGCGGGACAGGGGATACAATGAGCAGTTCTTC. Together with reference TRBV5-4 and TRBJ2-1, the CDR3 gives the full variable domain: ETGVTQSPTHLIKTRGQQVTLRCSSQSGHNTVSWYQQALGQGPQFIFQYYREEENGRGNFPPRFSGLQFPNYSSELNVNALELDDSALYLCASSLPRDRGYNEQFFGPGTRLTVL.

The chain couples TRBV12-3 or TRBV12-4 to TRBJ1-2; no definite D call. V was trimmed by 3 bases and J by 8 bases, leaving 10 bases between them. The CDR3 sequence is 12 residues long. Here the CDR3 DNA reads TGTGCCAGCAGTTTGACTCTCGGGGGCTACACCTTC. Amino acids: CASSLTLGGYTF.

The chain couples TRBV18 to TRBJ1-1; D call uncertain. Trimming took off 0 bases at V and 2 bases at J, with 10 bases between the two ends. Germline lookup yields CDR1 KGHSH and CDR2 LQKENI. The CDR3 consists of 15 residues. The CDR3 DNA reads TGTGCCAGCTCACCACCGCGCTTCCCCAACACTGAAGCTTTCTTT. Its protein is CASSPPRFPNTEAFF.

The rearrangement joins TRBV15 to TRBJ1-5; the match to TRBD1 covers 7 bases. V dropped 3 bases and J dropped 1; count of bases not matched to a gene: 3. The CDR3 spans 15 residues. The V gene's germline CDR1 is LNHNV and CDR2 YYDKDF (reference sequence). CDR3 sequence: CATSRVQGSNQPQHF. The DNA for the CDR3 is TGTGCCACCAGCAGGGTACAGGGGAGCAATCAGCCCCAGCATTTT.

This clone was found a few times. This sequence joins TRBV7-2 and TRBJ1-4; D not certain. V was cut by 5 bases and J by 7 bases, with 14 bases left in between. This CDR3 is 14 amino acids long. Germline lookup yields CDR1 SGHTA and CDR2 FQGNSA. The CDR3 sequence: CASSARGVGEKLFF. CDR3 in DNA: TGTGCCAGCAGCGCCCGGGGAGTCGGTGAAAAACTGTTTTTT.

V usage is TRBV2 and J usage is TRBJ1-5; 7 bases are a match to TRBD1. In germline, CDR1 is SNHLY, CDR2 FYNNEI. With V trimmed by 4 bases and J by 1 base, 7 bases remained unmatched. The CDR3 extends over 16 amino acids. This CDR3 is CASSGTGASSNQPQHF. The CDR3 bases are TGTGCCAGCAGTGGTACAGGGGCGTCAAGCAATCAGCCCCAGCATTTT.

This chain uses TRBV30 with TRBJ1-2; no clear D gene. Germline CDR1 is GTSNPN and CDR2 is SVGIG (reference sequence). This CDR3 comprises 10 residues. CDR3 residues: CAQGGYGYTF. The CDR3 region has the DNA TGTGCTCAAGGAGGCTATGGCTACACCTTC.

The CDR3 sequence: CASRGENEQFF. In DNA, the CDR3 is TGTGCCAGCAGAGGAGAAAATGAGCAGTTCTTC. This chain uses TRBV7-2 with TRBJ2-1; D gene unclear. Germline loops: CDR1 SGHTA, CDR2 FQGNSA. The V end lost 6 bases, the J end lost 7 bases, and 7 bases lay between the germline ends. This CDR3 comprises 11 residues.

The V gene is TRBV5-1, the J gene TRBJ1-4; 7 positions match TRBD1. With 0 bases clipped from V and 8 bases from J, the junction kept 7 bases outside the gene matches. The CDR3 runs to 15 residues. Germline V CDR1 and CDR2: SGHRS, YFSETQ. The CDR3 loop reads CASSLAGTVNEKLFF. Here the CDR3 DNA reads TGCGCCAGCAGCTTGGCCGGGACAGTCAACGAAAAACTGTTTTTT. The whole variable domain, filled in from reference TRBV5-1 and TRBJ1-4, reads KAGVTQTPRYLIKTRGQQVTLSCSPISGHRSVSWYQQTPGQGLQFLFEYFSETQRNKGNFPGRFSGRQFSNSRSEMNVSTLELGDSALYLCASSLAGTVNEKLFFGSGTQLSVL.

V gene TRBV11-3 combines with J gene TRBJ2-1; 9 nucleotides agree with TRBD2. The V and J ends lost 5 bases and 4 bases, in that order; junction bases with no gene match: 6. The CDR3 is 15 amino acids. The germline gives CDR1 SGHNT, CDR2 YENEEA. CDR3 protein: CASSRQRGAYNEQFF. For the CDR3, the DNA is TGTGCCAGCAGCCGTCAGCGGGGGGCTTACAATGAGCAGTTCTTC.

CDR3 sequence (DNA): TGTGCCAGCAGCTTAGCGGGGGGAATTGGCTACACCTTC. Protein product: CASSLAGGIGYTF. The rearrangement uses TRBV7-9 and TRBJ1-2; D perhaps matches TRBD1 (5 bases). The V and J ends lost 0 bases and 7 bases respectively, with 9 bases between them. Germline CDR1 is SEHNR and CDR2 is FQNEAQ (reference sequence). The CDR3 covers 13 residues.

The chain couples TRBV7-3 to TRBJ2-2; no reliable D call. CDR1 is SGHTA and CDR2 is FQGTGA in the germline V gene. The CDR3 spans 12 residues. V lost 5 bases to trimming and J lost 2 bases, with 3 bases between them. The CDR3 sequence is CASSRNTGELFF. In nucleotides, the CDR3 is TGTGCCAGCAGCCGTAACACCGGGGAGCTGTTTTTT. Filled out from reference TRBV7-3 and TRBJ2-2, the complete variable domain reads GAGVSQTPSNKVTEKGKYVELRCDPISGHTALYWYRQSLGQGPEFLIYFQGTGAADDSGLPNDRFFAVRPEGSVSTLKIQRTERGDSAVYLCASSRNTGELFFGEGSRLTVL.

Only one count was recorded for this clone. The V and J genes are TRBV30 and TRBJ2-1; tentatively, D is TRBD1 (5 bases). Between the trimmed V and J ends, which lost 8 bases and 2 bases, there was a span of 13 bases. Germline V gives CDR1 GTSNPN, CDR2 SVGIG (reference sequence). This CDR3 spans 13 amino acids. In DNA form, the CDR3 reads TGTGCCGGGAAAGGGGATACCTACAATGAGCAGTTCTTC. Residues: CAGKGDTYNEQFF.

The chain combines TRBV19 with TRBJ1-5, with 8 bases lining up with TRBD1. Looked up from germline, CDR1 is LNHDA and CDR2 is SQIVND (reference sequence). The CDR3 has 15 amino acids. V trimming: 11 bases; J trimming: 3 bases; junction bases outside the gene matches: 12. The CDR3 bases are TGTGCCGGGTCCTCGACAGGGGATAACAATCAGCCCCAGCATTTT. It translates to CAGSSTGDNNQPQHF.

In DNA form, the CDR3 reads TGTGCCACCAGCAGCCCTCCTCGGGGTCGGCTGTTTTTT. Amino acid sequence: CATSSPPRGRLFF. This chain links TRBV15 with TRBJ2-2, with D maybe TRBD2 (5 bases). This CDR3 has 13 amino acids. V lost 3 bases and J 13 bases, leaving 15 bases between the germline ends. Germline lookup yields CDR1 LNHNV and CDR2 YYDKDF (reference sequence). The full variable domain, with the rest looked up from reference TRBV15 and TRBJ2-2, is DAMVIQNPRYQVTQFGKPVTLSCSQTLNHNVMYWYQQKSSQAPKLLFHYYDKDFNNEADTPDNFQSRRPNTSFCFLDIRSPGLGDTAMYLCATSSPPRGRLFFGEGSRLTVL.

The genes are TRBV19 and TRBJ2-2, with TRBD2 matching 13 bases. The CDR3 loop spans 20 amino acids. Germline trimming cut 3 bases from V and 7 bases from J; bases unmatched to any gene: 17. CDR1 and CDR2 from the germline V gene are LNHDA and SQIVND (reference sequence). CDR3 coding DNA: TGTGCCAGTAGTATCCTCACAGCGACCGGGACTAGCGGGGTGGGCGGGGAGCTGTTTTTT. Amino acid sequence: CASSILTATGTSGVGGELFF.

This clone was counted at least ten times. The genes are TRBV3-1 (or the pseudogene TRBV3-2) and TRBJ1-5; TRBD1 matches at 9 bases. The CDR3 has 15 residues. Germline CDR1 is LGHDT and CDR2 is YNNKEL (reference sequence). The V gene end was trimmed by 4 bases and the J gene end by 3 bases; junction bases not matched to a gene: 4. In nucleotides, the CDR3 is TGTGCCAGCAGCCCTACAGGGGGCTCCAATCAGCCCCAGCATTTT. Translated: CASSPTGGSNQPQHF.

The sample holds one count of this clone. The chain has TRBV9 and TRBJ1-2, with a weak D call TRBD1 (6 bases). With 6 bases removed from V and 4 bases from J, the gap between germline ends came to 16 bases. The CDR3 runs 14 residues. Germline assignment: CDR1 SGDLS and CDR2 YYNGEE. CDR3 protein: CASMGTGSLYGYTF. Written as DNA, the CDR3 is TGTGCCAGCATGGGAACAGGGTCCCTCTATGGCTACACCTTC.

The chain is built from TRBV3-1 (or the pseudogene TRBV3-2) and TRBJ1-1, with unresolved D. Trimming left V 0 bases short and J 3 bases short, with 8 bases between. From germline, CDR1 is LGHDT and CDR2 YNNKEL (reference sequence). CDR3 length: 14 residues. CDR3 protein: CASSQDKPHTEAFF. DNA for the CDR3: TGTGCCAGCAGCCAAGACAAGCCTCACACTGAAGCTTTCTTT.

V gene TRBV2 combines with J gene TRBJ1-2, with 8 bases identical to TRBD1. The CDR3 is 14 amino acids. J was trimmed by 4 bases and V by 7 bases; bases with no gene match: 8. Germline assignment: CDR1 SNHLY and CDR2 FYNNEI. CDR3 residues: CASKSDRGGYGYTF. For the CDR3, the DNA is TGTGCCAGCAAATCCGACAGGGGTGGCTATGGCTACACCTTC.

The V gene is TRBV25-1, the J gene TRBJ2-7, with a tentative D call TRBD2 (6 bases). This CDR3 comprises 14 residues. Germline V CDR1 and CDR2: MGHDK, SYGVNS. Between the trimmed V and J ends, which lost 2 bases and 3 bases, there was a span of 11 bases. The CDR3 DNA reads as TGTGCCAGCAGTGAAACGGGACTCGGCTACGAGCAGTACTTC. Encoded protein: CASSETGLGYEQYF.

V is TRBV5-5 and J is TRBJ1-1; D not certain. The CDR3 loop spans 18 amino acids. Per germline, CDR1 SGHKS and CDR2 YYEKEE (reference sequence). Deletions cut 0 bases from V and 1 base from J, with 19 bases between. The DNA of the CDR3 is TGTGCCAGCAGCTTGGAAGTCGGATTGGGAGTTCCGAACACTGAAGCTTTCTTT. Translating it yields CASSLEVGLGVPNTEAFF. Supplemented by reference TRBV5-5 and TRBJ1-1, the full variable domain reads DAGVTQSPTHLIKTRGQQVTLRCSPISGHKSVSWYQQVLGQGPQFIFQYYEKEERGRGNFPDRFSARQFPNYSSELNVNALLLGDSALYLCASSLEVGLGVPNTEAFFGQGTRLTVV.

The rearrangement uses TRBV7-8 and TRBJ1-5; D remains ambiguous. The germline V gene encodes CDR1 SGHVS and CDR2 FQNEAQ. The CDR3 covers 15 residues. Trimming shortened V by 5 bases and J by 2 bases, and 13 bases separated the two germline ends. For the CDR3, the DNA is TGTGCCAGCAGCCACACCTCTGAGGGCAATCAGCCCCAGCATTTT. It specifies CASSHTSEGNQPQHF.

This chain links TRBV7-9 with TRBJ1-3; D ambiguous. This CDR3 contains 13 residues. Per germline, CDR1 SEHNR and CDR2 FQNEAQ (reference sequence). Trimming shortened V by 6 bases and J by 1 base, and 7 bases separated the two germline ends. The CDR3: CASRQLSGNTIYF. In DNA form, the CDR3 reads TGTGCCAGCAGACAGCTATCTGGAAACACCATATATTTT.

This chain connects TRBV5-4 to TRBJ1-4; D may be TRBD1 (6 bases). V lost 0 bases and J 5 bases, leaving 11 bases between the germline ends. The germline V gene has CDR1 SGHNT and CDR2 YYREEE (reference sequence). The CDR3 runs 15 residues. In nucleotides, the CDR3 is TGTGCCAGCAGCTTGGTCGGACAGTCAAATGAAAAACTGTTTTTT. Its translation: CASSLVGQSNEKLFF.